The following is a T cell receptor (beta chain) sequence with its context. These data are taken from a study of blood T cells in healthy people across ages. Then a second PCR, running roughly 7 to 11 cycles, was carried out with a sample-barcoded 5' primer and a J-beta primer mix. From the 5' RACE reads, TCRdb called clonotypes with MiXCR, one entry per CDR3 protein. This sample has some 1.4 million distinct CDR3 sequences, with about 40% found just once. Trimming took off 5 bases at V and 4 bases at J, with 7 bases between the two ends. CDR1 is SEHNR, CDR2 FQNEAQ, per germline (reference sequence). This CDR3 has 12 amino acids. Researchers report isolating at least 7 million PBMCs per sample.

The TCR comes from a woman younger than 35 in good health. Source material: blood. This chain connects TRBV7-9 to TRBJ2-3; D gene uncertain. The CDR3: CASSRPPDTQYF. The CDR3 DNA reads TGTGCCAGCAGCAGACCCCCAGATACGCAGTATTTT.